This TCR beta chain is drawn from a study of identical twins. Regarding the study as a whole: Beta out-of-frame sequences displayed a weaker excess of sharing between twins.

Points on this clonotype: Its matching antigen is unknown.

Per the germline V gene, CDR1 is SNHLY and CDR2 is FYNNEI. V gave up 6 bases and J gave up 1 base; unmatched junction bases: 3. The CDR3 totals 15 residues. Template switching (which added a universal primer site) was used, and cDNA carried unique molecular identifiers. Via MiXCR, TCRdb re-called the 5' RACE reads, giving one row per CDR3 protein. There are hundreds of thousands of distinct CDR3 sequences in the sample; around 6% occur only once, and roughly 1.6% lies in the top ten. The clonotype originates from a man between 18 and 35 years old in good health. The rearrangement joins TRBV2 to TRBJ2-3; 11 bases agree with TRBD1. The sample comprised naive T cells sorted from blood. CDR3: CASRGQGARTDTQYF. The CDR3 DNA reads TGTGCCAGCAGAGGACAGGGGGCGCGCACAGATACGCAGTATTTT.